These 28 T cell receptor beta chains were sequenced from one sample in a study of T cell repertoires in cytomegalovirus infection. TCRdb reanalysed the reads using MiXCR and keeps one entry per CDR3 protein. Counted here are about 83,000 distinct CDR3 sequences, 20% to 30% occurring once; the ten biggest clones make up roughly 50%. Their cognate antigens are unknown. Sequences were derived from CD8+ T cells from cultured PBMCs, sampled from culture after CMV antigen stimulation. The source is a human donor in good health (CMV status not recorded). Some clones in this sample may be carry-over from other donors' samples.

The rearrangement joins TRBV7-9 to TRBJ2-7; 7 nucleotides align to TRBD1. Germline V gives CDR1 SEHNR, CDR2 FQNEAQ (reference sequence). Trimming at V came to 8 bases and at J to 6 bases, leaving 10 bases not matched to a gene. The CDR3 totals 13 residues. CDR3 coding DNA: TGTGCCAGCTCCCCCCCGACAGGGTCCGAGCAGTACTTC. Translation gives CASSPPTGSEQYF.

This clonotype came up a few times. As DNA, the CDR3 is TGTGCCAGCAGCTACCCGAACCAGCCCCAGCATTTT. Protein: CASSYPNQPQHF. The J gene is TRBJ1-5, the V gene TRBV7-9; no clear D gene. In germline, CDR1 is SEHNR, CDR2 FQNEAQ (reference sequence). Trimming removed 4 bases at V and 7 bases at J, with 8 bases between. The CDR3 is 12 amino acids.

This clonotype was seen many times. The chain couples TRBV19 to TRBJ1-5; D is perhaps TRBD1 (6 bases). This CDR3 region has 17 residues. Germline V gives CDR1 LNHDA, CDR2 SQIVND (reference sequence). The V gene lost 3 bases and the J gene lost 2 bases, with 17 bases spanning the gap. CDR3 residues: CASSINRDTLGNQPQHF. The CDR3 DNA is TGTGCCAGTAGTATTAACCGGGACACCCTTGGCAATCAGCCCCAGCATTTT.

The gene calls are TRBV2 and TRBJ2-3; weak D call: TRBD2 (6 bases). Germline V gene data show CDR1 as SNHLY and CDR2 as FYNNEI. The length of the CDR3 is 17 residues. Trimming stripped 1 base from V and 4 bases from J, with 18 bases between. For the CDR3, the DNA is TGTGCCAGCAGTGAAGGGACACTAGCCCAAGAGGCAGATACGCAGTATTTT. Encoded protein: CASSEGTLAQEADTQYF.

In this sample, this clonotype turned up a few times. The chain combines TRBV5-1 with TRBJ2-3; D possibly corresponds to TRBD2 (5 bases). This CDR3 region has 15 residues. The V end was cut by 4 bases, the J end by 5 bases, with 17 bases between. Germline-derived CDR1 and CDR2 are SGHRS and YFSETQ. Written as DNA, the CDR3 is TGCGCCAGCAGCCCGGAGGATCCGGCTGGAGATACGCAGTATTTT. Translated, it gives CASSPEDPAGDTQYF.

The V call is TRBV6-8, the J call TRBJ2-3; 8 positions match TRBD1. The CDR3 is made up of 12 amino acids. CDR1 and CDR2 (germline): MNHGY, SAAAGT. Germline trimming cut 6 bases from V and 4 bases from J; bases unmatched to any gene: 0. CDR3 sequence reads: CASRQGADTQYF. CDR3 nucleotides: TGTGCCAGCAGACAGGGGGCAGATACGCAGTATTTT.

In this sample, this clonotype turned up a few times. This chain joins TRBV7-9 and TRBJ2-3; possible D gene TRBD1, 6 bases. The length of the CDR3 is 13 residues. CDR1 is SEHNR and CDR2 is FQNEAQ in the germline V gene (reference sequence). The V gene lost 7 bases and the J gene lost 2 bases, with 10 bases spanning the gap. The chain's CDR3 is CASMDSSTDTQYF. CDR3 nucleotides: TGTGCCAGCATGGACAGCTCCACAGATACGCAGTATTTT.

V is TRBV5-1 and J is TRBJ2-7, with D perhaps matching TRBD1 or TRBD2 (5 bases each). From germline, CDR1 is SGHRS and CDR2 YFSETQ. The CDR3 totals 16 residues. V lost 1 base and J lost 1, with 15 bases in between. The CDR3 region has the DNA TGCGCCAGCAGCTTGCTACCGGGGCCACCTTCCTACGAGCAGTACTTC. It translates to CASSLLPGPPSYEQYF.

The CDR3: CASSSGQDSYEQYF. The CDR3 nucleotides are TGTGCCAGCAGTTCCGGACAGGACTCCTACGAGCAGTACTTC. V usage is TRBV6-6 and J usage is TRBJ2-7, with 7 nucleotides matching TRBD1. The CDR3 sequence is 14 residues long. V was pared by 4 bases and J by 0 bases, with 3 bases of the junction left unmatched. Germline V gene data show CDR1 as MNHNY and CDR2 as SVGAGI (reference sequence).

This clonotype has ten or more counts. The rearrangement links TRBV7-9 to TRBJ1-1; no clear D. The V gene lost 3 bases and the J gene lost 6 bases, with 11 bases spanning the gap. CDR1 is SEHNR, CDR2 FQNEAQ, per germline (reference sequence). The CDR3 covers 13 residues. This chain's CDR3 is CASSLAGRAEAFF. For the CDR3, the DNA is TGTGCCAGCAGCTTGGCTGGGAGGGCTGAAGCTTTCTTT.

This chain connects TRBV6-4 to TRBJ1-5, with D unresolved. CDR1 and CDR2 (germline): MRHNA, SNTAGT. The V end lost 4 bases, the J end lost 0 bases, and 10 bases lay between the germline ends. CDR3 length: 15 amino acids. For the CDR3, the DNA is TGTGCCAGCAGTGGTCCGCCAAATAGCAATCAGCCCCAGCATTTT. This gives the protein CASSGPPNSNQPQHF.

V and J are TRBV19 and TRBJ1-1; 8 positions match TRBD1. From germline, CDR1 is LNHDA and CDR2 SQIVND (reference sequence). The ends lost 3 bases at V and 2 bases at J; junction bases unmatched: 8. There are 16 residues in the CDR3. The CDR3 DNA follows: TGTGCCAGTAGTATCCCCCGGACAGGGAATAACACTGAAGCTTTCTTT. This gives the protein CASSIPRTGNNTEAFF.

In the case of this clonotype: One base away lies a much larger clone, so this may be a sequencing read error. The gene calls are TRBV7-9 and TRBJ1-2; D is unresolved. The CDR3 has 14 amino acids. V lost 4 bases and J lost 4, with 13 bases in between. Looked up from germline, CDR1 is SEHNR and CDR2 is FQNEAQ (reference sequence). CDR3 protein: CASSSDEQSYGYTF. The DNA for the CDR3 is TGTGCCAGCAGCTCGGATGAACAGTCCTATGGCTACACCTTC.

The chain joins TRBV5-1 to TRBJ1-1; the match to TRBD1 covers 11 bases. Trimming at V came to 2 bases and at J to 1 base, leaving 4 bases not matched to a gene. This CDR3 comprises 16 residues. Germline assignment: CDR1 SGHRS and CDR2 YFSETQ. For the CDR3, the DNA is TGCGCCAGCAGCTTAGGGACAGGGGGTCGGAACACTGAAGCTTTCTTT. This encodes CASSLGTGGRNTEAFF.

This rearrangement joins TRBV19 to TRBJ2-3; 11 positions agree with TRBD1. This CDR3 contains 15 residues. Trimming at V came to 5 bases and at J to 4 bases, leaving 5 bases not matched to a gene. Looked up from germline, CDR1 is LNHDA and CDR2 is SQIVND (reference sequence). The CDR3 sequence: CASSPDRGLPDTQYF. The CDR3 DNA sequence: TGTGCCAGTAGTCCGGACAGGGGGCTCCCAGATACGCAGTATTTT.

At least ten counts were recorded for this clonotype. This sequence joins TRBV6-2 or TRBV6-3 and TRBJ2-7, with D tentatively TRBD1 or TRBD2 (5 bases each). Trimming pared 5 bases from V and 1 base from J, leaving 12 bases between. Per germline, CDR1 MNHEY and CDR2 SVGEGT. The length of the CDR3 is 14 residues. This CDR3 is CASSLRDGSYEQYF. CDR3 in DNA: TGTGCCAGCAGTCTCCGGGACGGATCCTACGAGCAGTACTTC.

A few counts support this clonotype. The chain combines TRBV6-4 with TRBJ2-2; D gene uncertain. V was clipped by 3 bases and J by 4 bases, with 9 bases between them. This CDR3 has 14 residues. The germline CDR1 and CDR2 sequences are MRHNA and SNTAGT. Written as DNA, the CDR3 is TGTGCCAGCAGTGATGGGATGGGCACCGGGGAGCTGTTTTTT. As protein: CASSDGMGTGELFF.

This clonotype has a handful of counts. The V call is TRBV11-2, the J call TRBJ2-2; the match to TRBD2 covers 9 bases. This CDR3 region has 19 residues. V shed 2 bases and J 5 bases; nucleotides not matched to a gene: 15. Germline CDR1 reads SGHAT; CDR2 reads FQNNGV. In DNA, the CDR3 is TGTGCCAGCAGCTTAAGGTTTGGAGCGGGAGGCCGGGGGACCGGGGAGCTGTTTTTT. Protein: CASSLRFGAGGRGTGELFF. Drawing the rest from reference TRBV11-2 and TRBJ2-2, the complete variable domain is EAGVAQSPRYKIIEKRQSVAFWCNPISGHATLYWYQQILGQGPKLLIQFQNNGVVDDSQLPKDRFSAERLKGVDSTLKIQPAKLEDSAVYLCASSLRFGAGGRGTGELFFGEGSRLTVL.

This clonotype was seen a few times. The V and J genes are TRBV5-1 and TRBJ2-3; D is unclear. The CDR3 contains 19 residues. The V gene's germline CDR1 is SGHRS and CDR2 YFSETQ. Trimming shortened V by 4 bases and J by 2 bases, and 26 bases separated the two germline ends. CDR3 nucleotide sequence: TGCGCCAGCAGCCAGAAGGGCACCCTGCCCCTCACGATCACAGATACGCAGTATTTT. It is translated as CASSQKGTLPLTITDTQYF. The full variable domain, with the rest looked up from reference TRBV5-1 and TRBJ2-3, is KAGVTQTPRYLIKTRGQQVTLSCSPISGHRSVSWYQQTPGQGLQFLFEYFSETQRNKGNFPGRFSGRQFSNSRSEMNVSTLELGDSALYLCASSQKGTLPLTITDTQYFGPGTRLTVL.

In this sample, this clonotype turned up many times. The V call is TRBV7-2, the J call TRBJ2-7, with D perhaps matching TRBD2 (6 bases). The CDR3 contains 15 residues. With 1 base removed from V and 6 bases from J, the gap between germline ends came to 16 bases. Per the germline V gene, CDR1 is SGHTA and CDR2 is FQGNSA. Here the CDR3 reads CASSLEYGGVGEQYF. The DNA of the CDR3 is TGTGCCAGCAGCTTAGAATACGGGGGAGTCGGCGAGCAGTACTTC.

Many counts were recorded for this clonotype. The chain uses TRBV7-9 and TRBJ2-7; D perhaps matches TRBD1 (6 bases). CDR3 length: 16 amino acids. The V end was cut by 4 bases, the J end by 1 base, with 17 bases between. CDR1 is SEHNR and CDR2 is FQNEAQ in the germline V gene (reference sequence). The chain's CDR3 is CASSSGTGLGSYEQYF. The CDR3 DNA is TGTGCCAGCAGCTCCGGTACAGGGCTGGGGTCCTACGAGCAGTACTTC.

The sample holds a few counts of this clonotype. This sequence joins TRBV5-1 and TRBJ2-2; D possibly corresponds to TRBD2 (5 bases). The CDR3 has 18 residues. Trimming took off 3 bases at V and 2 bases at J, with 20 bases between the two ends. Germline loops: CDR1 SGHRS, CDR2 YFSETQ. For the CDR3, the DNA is TGCGCCAGCAGCTATAGTTTCGGGGATTACCTCAACACCGGGGAGCTGTTTTTT. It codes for CASSYSFGDYLNTGELFF.

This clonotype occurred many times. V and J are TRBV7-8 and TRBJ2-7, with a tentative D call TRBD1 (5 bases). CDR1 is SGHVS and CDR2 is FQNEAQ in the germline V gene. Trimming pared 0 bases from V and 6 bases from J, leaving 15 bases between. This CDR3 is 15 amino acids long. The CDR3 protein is CASSLATAGASEQYF. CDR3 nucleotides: TGTGCCAGCAGCTTAGCTACGGCTGGGGCTTCCGAGCAGTACTTC.

CDR3 residues: CAGPGGNTIYF. As DNA, the CDR3 is TGTGCCGGGCCGGGAGGAAACACCATATATTTT. V is TRBV30 and J is TRBJ1-3; D not resolved. Between the trimmed V and J ends, which lost 8 bases and 4 bases, there was a span of 9 bases. The CDR3 covers 11 residues. The V gene's germline CDR1 is GTSNPN and CDR2 SVGIG (reference sequence).

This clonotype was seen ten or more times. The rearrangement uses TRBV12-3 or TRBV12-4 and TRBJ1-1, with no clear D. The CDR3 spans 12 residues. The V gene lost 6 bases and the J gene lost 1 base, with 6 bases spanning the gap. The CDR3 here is CASSWGNTEAFF. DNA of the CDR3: TGTGCCAGCAGCTGGGGGAACACTGAAGCTTTCTTT.

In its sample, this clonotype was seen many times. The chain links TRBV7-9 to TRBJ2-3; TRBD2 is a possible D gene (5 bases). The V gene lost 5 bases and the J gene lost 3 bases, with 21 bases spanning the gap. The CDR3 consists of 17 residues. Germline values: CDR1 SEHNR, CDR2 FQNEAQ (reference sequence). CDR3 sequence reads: CASSPQTGPSGTDTQYF. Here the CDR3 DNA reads TGTGCCAGCAGCCCTCAAACTGGGCCTTCGGGGACAGATACGCAGTATTTT.

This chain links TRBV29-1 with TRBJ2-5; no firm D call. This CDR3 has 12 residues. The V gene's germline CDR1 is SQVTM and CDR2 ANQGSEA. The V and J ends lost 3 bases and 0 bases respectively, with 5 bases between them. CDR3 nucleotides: TGCAGCGTTGAGGGTGACCAAGAGACCCAGTACTTC. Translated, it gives CSVEGDQETQYF. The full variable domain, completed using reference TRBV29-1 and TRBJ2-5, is SAVISQKPSRDICQRGTSLTIQCQVDSQVTMMFWYRQQPGQSLTLIATANQGSEATYESGFVIDKFPISRPNLTFSTLTVSNMSPEDSSIYLCSVEGDQETQYFGPGTRLLVL.

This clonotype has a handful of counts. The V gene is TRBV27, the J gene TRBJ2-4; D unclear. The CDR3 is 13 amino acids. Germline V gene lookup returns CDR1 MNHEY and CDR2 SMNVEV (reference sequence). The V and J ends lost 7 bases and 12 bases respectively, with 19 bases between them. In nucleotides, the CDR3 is TGTGCCAGCAAGTTGGGTGAGATGAGCACTCAGTACTTC. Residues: CASKLGEMSTQYF.